Sequencing of this T cell receptor beta chain was carried out in a study of T cell responses to AZD1222 COVID-19 vaccine. Study-wide findings and caveats: The study reported that nearly half of spike-specific TCRs target unmutated variant regions. Vaccine-associated CD4 TCRs spanned spike, dominant at 160-218 and 743-854. None of the repertoires were sampled until the peak T cell response had passed.

Libraries were prepared by immunoSEQ multiplex PCR; TCRdb keeps only in-frame clonotypes and omits some of them. This table holds about 100,000 clones, 85% to 90% found once. In the case of this clone: Its specificity is not known.

CDR3 length: 12 amino acids. CDR1 and CDR2 (germline): MNHEY, SVGEGT. Trimming shortened V by 5 bases and J by 4 bases, and 9 bases separated the two germline ends. This clonotype was sampled from an adult in good health. The chain links TRBV6-2 or TRBV6-3 to TRBJ2-7; weak D call: TRBD1 (5 bases). The input for sequencing was peripheral blood, taken on day 0 of AZD1222 vaccination. The CDR3: CASSSQGYEQYF. CDR3 nucleotide sequence: TGTGCCAGCAGTAGTCAGGGTTACGAGCAGTACTTC.